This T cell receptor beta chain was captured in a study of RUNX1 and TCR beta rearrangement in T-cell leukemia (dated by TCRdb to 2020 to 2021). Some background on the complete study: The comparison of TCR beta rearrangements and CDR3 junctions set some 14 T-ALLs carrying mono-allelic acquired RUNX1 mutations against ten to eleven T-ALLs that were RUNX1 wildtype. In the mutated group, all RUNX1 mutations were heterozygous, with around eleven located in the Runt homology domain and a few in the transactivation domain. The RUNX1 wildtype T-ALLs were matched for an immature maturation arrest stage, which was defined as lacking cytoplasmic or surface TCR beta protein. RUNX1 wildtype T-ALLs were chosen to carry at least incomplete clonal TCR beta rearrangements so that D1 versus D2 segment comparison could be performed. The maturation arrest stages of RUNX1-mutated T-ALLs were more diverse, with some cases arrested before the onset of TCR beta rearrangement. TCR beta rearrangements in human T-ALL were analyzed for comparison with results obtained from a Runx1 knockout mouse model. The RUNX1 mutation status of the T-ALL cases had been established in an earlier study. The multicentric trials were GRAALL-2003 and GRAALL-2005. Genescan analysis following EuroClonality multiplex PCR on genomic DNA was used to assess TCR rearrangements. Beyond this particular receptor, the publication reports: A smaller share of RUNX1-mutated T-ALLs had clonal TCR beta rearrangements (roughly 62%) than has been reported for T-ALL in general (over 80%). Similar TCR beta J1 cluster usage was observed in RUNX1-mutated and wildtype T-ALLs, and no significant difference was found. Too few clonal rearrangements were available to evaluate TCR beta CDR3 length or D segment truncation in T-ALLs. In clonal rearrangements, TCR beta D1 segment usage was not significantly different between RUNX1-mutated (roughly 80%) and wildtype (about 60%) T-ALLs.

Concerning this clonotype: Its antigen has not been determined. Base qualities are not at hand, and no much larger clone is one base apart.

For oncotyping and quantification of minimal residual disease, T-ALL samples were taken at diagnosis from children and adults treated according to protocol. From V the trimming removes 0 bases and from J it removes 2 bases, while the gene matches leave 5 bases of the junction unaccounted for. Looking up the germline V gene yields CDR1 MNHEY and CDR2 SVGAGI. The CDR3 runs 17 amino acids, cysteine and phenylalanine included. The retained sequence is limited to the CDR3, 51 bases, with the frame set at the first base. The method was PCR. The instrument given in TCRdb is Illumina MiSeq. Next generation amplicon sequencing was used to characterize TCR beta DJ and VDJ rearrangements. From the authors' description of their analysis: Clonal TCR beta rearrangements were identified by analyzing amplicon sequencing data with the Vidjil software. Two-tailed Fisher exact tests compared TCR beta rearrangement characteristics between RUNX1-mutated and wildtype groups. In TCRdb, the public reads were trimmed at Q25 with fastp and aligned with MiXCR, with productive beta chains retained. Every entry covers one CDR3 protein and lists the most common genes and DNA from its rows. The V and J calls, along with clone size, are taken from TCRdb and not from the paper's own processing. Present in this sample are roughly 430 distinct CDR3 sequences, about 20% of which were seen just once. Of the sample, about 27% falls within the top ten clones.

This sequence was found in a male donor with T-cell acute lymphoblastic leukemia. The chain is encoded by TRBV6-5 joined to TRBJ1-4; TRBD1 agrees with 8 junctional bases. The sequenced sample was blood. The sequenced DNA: TGTGCCAGCAGTTACTCCGGACAGGGATGGACTAATGAAAAACTGTTTTTT. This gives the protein CASSYSGQGWTNEKLFF.